These 8 T cell receptor beta chains originate from one sample sequenced in a study of breast tumors, draining lymph nodes, adjacent tissues. TCRdb re-called the multiplex PCR reads through MiXCR, storing one row per CDR3 protein. The profile shows about 110,000 distinct CDR3 sequences, more than 25% of them singletons. The lymph nodes were axillary draining lymph nodes from breast cancer patients. Specimen: axillary lymph node tissue. These TCRs come from a female donor with breast cancer. Some clones in this sample may be carry-over from other donors' samples.

In its sample, this clonotype was seen many times. The V call is TRBV18, the J call TRBJ2-7; D possibly corresponds to TRBD2 (5 bases). This CDR3 spans 15 amino acids. The V end was cut by 3 bases, the J end by 0 bases, with 12 bases between. Germline CDR1 reads KGHSH; CDR2 reads LQKENI. The CDR3: CASSPPRESSYEQYF. DNA for the CDR3: TGTGCCAGCTCACCGCCAAGGGAGAGCTCCTACGAGCAGTACTTC. Together with reference TRBV18 and TRBJ2-7, the CDR3 gives the full variable domain: NAGVMQNPRHLVRRRGQEARLRCSPMKGHSHVYWYRQLPEEGLKFMVYLQKENIIDESGMPKERFSAEFPKEGPSILRIQQVVRGDSAAYFCASSPPRESSYEQYFGPGTRLTVT.

The CDR3 reads CASSLAAGGLSYNEQFF. The CDR3 nucleotides are TGTGCCAGCAGTTTAGCCGCGGGAGGCTTATCCTACAATGAGCAGTTCTTC. V and J are TRBV27 and TRBJ2-1, with TRBD2 matching 8 bases. This CDR3 spans 17 amino acids. Unmatched junction bases numbered 7, after V lost 2 bases and J lost 1 base. In germline, CDR1 is MNHEY, CDR2 SMNVEV (reference sequence).

The rearrangement uses TRBV10-2 and TRBJ2-3; the match to TRBD2 covers 12 bases. V lost 3 bases and J lost 0; bases outside the gene matches: 7. The germline gives CDR1 WSHSY, CDR2 SAAADI. The CDR3 is made up of 18 amino acids. The CDR3 DNA is TGCGCCAGCAGTGACCGGCTAGCGGGAGGGCCGAGCACAGATACGCAGTATTTT. Translated, it gives CASSDRLAGGPSTDTQYF.

The chain employs TRBV19 and TRBJ2-6; 7 nucleotides agree with TRBD1. CDR1 is LNHDA and CDR2 is SQIVND in the germline V gene (reference sequence). J gave up 12 bases and V 10 bases, and 12 bases lay outside the gene matches. The CDR3 is 13 residues long. The CDR3 is CATNRGQGTVLTF. The CDR3 DNA reads TGTGCCACTAACAGGGGCCAAGGAACCGTCCTGACTTTC.

This clonotype was recorded many times. The rearrangement joins TRBV6-1 to TRBJ2-7; 9 nucleotides align to TRBD1. Per germline, CDR1 MNHNS and CDR2 SASEGT. The CDR3 has 16 amino acids. V dropped 5 bases and J dropped 1; count of bases not matched to a gene: 9. The CDR3 is CASSLRGTGFSYEQYF. The CDR3 DNA is TGTGCCAGCAGTCTCCGCGGGACAGGGTTTTCCTACGAGCAGTACTTC.

As regards this clonotype: A junction end diverges from the germline sequence, so it may reflect a read error. This rearrangement joins TRBV18 to TRBJ2-7; 7 nucleotides align to TRBD2. The CDR3 extends over 14 amino acids. Germline-derived CDR1 and CDR2 are KGHSH and LQKENI. This chain's CDR3 is CASPPLGGEYEQYF. Written as DNA, the CDR3 is TGTGCCAGCCCACCCCTTGGGGGGGAGTACGAGCAGTACTTC.

In its sample, this clonotype was seen many times. This chain connects TRBV4-1 to TRBJ1-3; D is perhaps TRBD1 (6 bases). With 1 base removed from V and 2 bases from J, the gap between germline ends came to 12 bases. Looked up from germline, CDR1 is MGHRA and CDR2 is YSYEKL. The CDR3 totals 16 residues. As DNA, the CDR3 is TGCGCCAGCAGCCAAGTCCCCGGGACAACTGGAAACACCATATATTTT. Amino acid sequence: CASSQVPGTTGNTIYF.

There are many counts of this clonotype. The rearrangement links TRBV20-1 to TRBJ2-5; 7 nucleotides line up with TRBD1. The CDR3 loop spans 13 amino acids. Germline assignment: CDR1 DFQATT and CDR2 SNEGSKA (reference sequence). V lost 4 bases to trimming and J lost 4 bases; unmatched junction nucleotides: 6. Here the CDR3 reads CSANPQGPETQYF. In DNA, the CDR3 is TGCAGTGCTAATCCACAGGGGCCAGAGACCCAGTACTTC.